A selection of T cell receptor beta chains follows, all from one sample in a study of T cell responses to AZD1222 COVID-19 vaccine. TCRdb's copy holds only in-frame clones and misses some; the assay was immunoSEQ multiplex PCR. The profile shows about 140,000 clones, approximately 90% of them singletons. This material consisted of peripheral blood, taken 28 days after the second AZD1222 dose. The receptors derive from an adult who received the AZD1222 COVID-19 vaccine. Each CDR3 is given with its conserved first and last residue.

V: TRBV29-1; J: TRBJ2-1; length: 12; CDR3: CSVGSSRNEQFF
V: TRBV19; J: TRBJ1-6; length: 14; CDR3: CASSMRPQNSPLHF
V: TRBV5-4; J: TRBJ1-2; length: 13; CDR3: CASSPRDLYGYTF
V: TRBV24-1; J: TRBJ1-1; length: 11; CDR3: CATSSNTEAFF
V: TRBV9; J: TRBJ1-1; length: 16; CDR3: CASSTTTRGESTEAFF
V: TRBV5-1; J: TRBJ1-4; length: 18; CDR3: CASSLGRDRGRRDEKLFF
V: TRBV28; J: TRBJ2-1; length: 16; CDR3: CASSASLAGGYNEQFF
V: TRBV7-3; J: TRBJ2-3; length: 15; CDR3: CASSLGQTPTDTQYF
V: TRBV7-9; J: TRBJ2-2; length: 12; CDR3: CASSSGQGELFF
V: TRBV4-2; J: TRBJ2-1; length: 16; CDR3: CASSQRGEGKNNEQFF
V: TRBV28; J: TRBJ2-2; length: 14; CDR3: CASSLTGNTGELFF
V: TRBV19; J: TRBJ1-5; length: 16; CDR3: CASSMNRDRGLQPQHF
V: TRBV2; J: TRBJ1-1; length: 13; CDR3: CASSEWGHPEAFF